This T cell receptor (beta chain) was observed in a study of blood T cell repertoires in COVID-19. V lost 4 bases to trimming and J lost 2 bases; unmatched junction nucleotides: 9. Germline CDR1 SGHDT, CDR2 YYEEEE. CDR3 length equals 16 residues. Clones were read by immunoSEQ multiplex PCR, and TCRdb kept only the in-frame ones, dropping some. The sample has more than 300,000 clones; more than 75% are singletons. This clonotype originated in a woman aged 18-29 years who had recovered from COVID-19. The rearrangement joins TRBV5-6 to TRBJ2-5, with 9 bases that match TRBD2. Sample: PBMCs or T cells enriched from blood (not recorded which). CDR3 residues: CASSLAGGRDQETQYF. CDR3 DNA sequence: TGTGCCAGCAGCCTCGCGGGGGGGCGAGATCAAGAGACCCAGTACTTC.